Listed here is a single T cell receptor (beta chain). These data are taken from a study of blood T cell repertoires in COVID-19. TCRdb's table, derived via immunoSEQ multiplex PCR, lists solely in-frame clones and lacks some. The sample contains 350,000 or so clones, roughly 86% of which appear only once. CDR1 LGHDT and CDR2 YNNKEL come from the germline V gene (reference sequence). The CDR3 has 13 residues. V lost 1 base to trimming and J lost 15 bases, with 16 bases between them. Material for sequencing was PBMCs or T cells enriched from blood (not recorded which). V usage is TRBV3-1 (or the pseudogene TRBV3-2) and J usage is TRBJ2-1; a weak D match, TRBD2 (6 bases). The sequence was obtained from a woman in her 30s who had been exposed to COVID-19. The CDR3 DNA reads TGTGCCAGCAGCCAAGTCCCCGGGACTGAGACGTTCTTC. This encodes CASSQVPGTETFF.